This T cell receptor beta chain was recorded in a study of CD8 T cells in Susac syndrome. RNA totalling roughly 0.5 to 1 ug underwent reverse transcription with random hexamers. MiXCR, applied by TCRdb to the immunoSEQ multiplex PCR reads, yields one record per CDR3 protein. The table records some 70,000 distinct CDR3 sequences, roughly 94% of them present only once. Germline V CDR1 and CDR2: GTSNPN, SVGIG (reference sequence). The length of the CDR3 is 18 residues. After removal of 3 bases from V and 3 bases from J, the junction contained 13 bases not matched to a gene. The sample comprised CD8+ T cells from PBMCs. The clonotype originates from a human donor with multiple sclerosis. The rearrangement uses TRBV30 and TRBJ2-3; 12 positions agree with TRBD2. The CDR3: CAWRFLVASGGVTDTQYF. The CDR3 nucleotides are TGTGCCTGGAGGTTCCTTGTGGCTAGCGGGGGGGTAACAGATACGCAGTATTTT.